This T cell receptor (beta chain) was identified during a study of T cell responses to AZD1222 COVID-19 vaccine. Study outcomes and limitations: Sampled repertoires all dated from after the peak T cell response. Seropositive status at baseline applied to only a handful of AZD1222 recipients. A mostly white British donor set with more females was recruited, and clonal diversity was possibly underestimated.

Libraries were prepared by immunoSEQ multiplex PCR; TCRdb keeps only in-frame clonotypes and omits some of them. Of around 84,000 clones listed, nearly 90% are singletons. V shed 3 bases and J 4 bases; nucleotides not matched to a gene: 7. This CDR3 has 15 residues. Germline values: CDR1 DFQATT, CDR2 SNEGSKA (reference sequence). About this clone: Its antigen is currently unknown.

The chain carries TRBV20-1 and TRBJ2-1; 9 nucleotides agree with TRBD2. Sample: peripheral blood, taken on day 0 of AZD1222 vaccination. This sequence originates from an adult in good health. In DNA, the CDR3 is TGCAGTGCTAGTCCCTCTAGCGGGGCTTACAATGAGCAGTTCTTC. It translates to CSASPSSGAYNEQFF.